The present entry profiles one TCR beta chain with its context. Antigen unknown. These data belong to a study of OX40 agonist ivuxolimab in advanced cancers. General observations from the study: Doses of 0.1 to 3.0 mg/kg were accompanied by clonal expansion of CD4+ and CD8+ blood T cells by week 6.

The germline V gene encodes CDR1 SEHNR and CDR2 FQNEAQ (reference sequence). CDR3 length: 16 residues. The V segment lost 4 bases and the J segment 4 bases; nucleotides outside the gene matches: 4. Clones were read by immunoSEQ multiplex PCR, and TCRdb kept only the in-frame ones, dropping some. The profile covers 63,000 or so clones, with roughly 88% appearing a single time and under 3% taken by the ten largest. The V call is TRBV7-9, the J call TRBJ2-3; 14 bases fit TRBD2. The material sequenced was CD4+ or CD8+ T cells sorted from blood, taken in a trial of the OX40 agonist ivuxolimab. This clonotype was sampled from an adult with an advanced solid tumor such as melanoma, head and neck, liver or kidney cancer. CDR3 residues: CASSSRLAGGSDTQYF. CDR3 coding DNA: TGTGCCAGCAGCTCGAGACTAGCGGGAGGGTCAGATACGCAGTATTTT.